These 21 T cell receptor beta chains were sequenced from one sample in a study of OX40 agonist ivuxolimab in advanced cancers. TCRdb keeps only in-frame clones here, not all; method: immunoSEQ multiplex PCR. The data contain about 150,000 clones, about 93% of them singletons. The material sequenced was CD4+ or CD8+ T cells sorted from blood, taken in a trial of the OX40 agonist ivuxolimab. Receptor source: an adult with an advanced solid tumor such as melanoma, head and neck, liver or kidney cancer.

The V gene is TRBV5-1, the J gene TRBJ1-4; D ambiguous. The germline CDR1 and CDR2 sequences are SGHRS and YFSETQ. Between the trimmed V and J ends, which lost 2 bases and 6 bases, there was a span of 11 bases. The length of the CDR3 is 14 residues. CDR3 DNA sequence: TGCGCCAGCAGCTTTTCTGGTGGGGATGAAAAACTGTTTTTT. This sequence encodes CASSFSGGDEKLFF. Together with reference TRBV5-1 and TRBJ1-4, the CDR3 gives the full variable domain: KAGVTQTPRYLIKTRGQQVTLSCSPISGHRSVSWYQQTPGQGLQFLFEYFSETQRNKGNFPGRFSGRQFSNSRSEMNVSTLELGDSALYLCASSFSGGDEKLFFGSGTQLSVL.

CDR3 in DNA: TGTGCCAGCAGCGCGGGACTAGCGGGAGCGGAGACCCAGTACTTC. This sequence encodes CASSAGLAGAETQYF. The rearrangement links TRBV9 to TRBJ2-5, with 14 bases lining up with TRBD2. V was clipped by 3 bases and J by 5 bases; unmatched bases: 3. The CDR3 consists of 15 residues. Germline assignment: CDR1 SGDLS and CDR2 YYNGEE.

V is TRBV2 and J is TRBJ1-3, with D possibly TRBD1 on 6 matching bases. The V gene's germline CDR1 is SNHLY and CDR2 FYNNEI. V gave up 6 bases and J gave up 3 bases, with 15 bases separating them. This CDR3 has 15 amino acids. CDR3 sequence reads: CASSPQQGSGNTIYF. The DNA for the CDR3 is TGTGCCAGCAGCCCGCAGCAGGGGAGTGGAAACACCATATATTTT.

The chain employs TRBV2 and TRBJ1-2; D is perhaps TRBD1 (6 bases). The CDR3 spans 15 residues. The germline V gene encodes CDR1 SNHLY and CDR2 FYNNEI. The V end lost 6 bases, the J end lost 1 base, and 15 bases lay between the germline ends. DNA for the CDR3: TGTGCCAGCAGGCTCCGGGACACCAGTAACTATGGCTACACCTTC. Translating gives CASRLRDTSNYGYTF.

The rearrangement links TRBV12-5 to TRBJ2-2; 7 nucleotides line up with TRBD1. The CDR3 runs to 15 residues. Germline CDR1 reads LGHNT; CDR2 reads FRNRAP. J was trimmed by 3 bases and V by 6 bases; bases with no gene match: 7. CDR3 region: CASGQDRAYTGELFF. The CDR3 DNA reads TGTGCTAGTGGCCAAGACAGGGCCTACACCGGGGAGCTGTTTTTT.

The gene calls are TRBV7-2 and TRBJ2-3; D ambiguous. The CDR3 has 11 amino acids. From germline, CDR1 is SGHTA and CDR2 FQGNSA. V lost 8 bases to trimming and J lost 6 bases, with 9 bases between them. CDR3 sequence (DNA): TGTGCCAGCGGATTAAGGGATACGCAGTATTTT. It translates to CASGLRDTQYF.

J is TRBJ1-1 and V is TRBV6-1, with D perhaps matching TRBD1 (5 bases). CDR3 length equals 15 residues. V was trimmed by 0 bases and J by 4 bases, leaving 12 bases between them. Germline V CDR1 and CDR2: MNHNS, SASEGT. CDR3: CASSEAGVMTTEAFF. In nucleotides, the CDR3 is TGTGCCAGCAGTGAAGCGGGGGTAATGACCACTGAAGCTTTCTTT.

The genes are TRBV5-8 and TRBJ1-3; D remains unclear. V lost 4 bases, J lost 3 bases, and 8 bases lay in between. CDR1 is SGHTS, CDR2 YDEGEE, per germline. This CDR3 has 13 amino acids. The CDR3 region has the DNA TGTGCCAGCAGCCTCGGTTATGGAAACACCATATATTTT. This sequence encodes CASSLGYGNTIYF.

This sequence joins TRBV28 and TRBJ1-2; D is uncertain. Trimming cost V 4 bases and J 4 bases, with 10 bases left between them. Germline CDR1 and CDR2: MDHEN and SYDVKM. The CDR3 runs to 13 residues. CDR3 loop: CASSSRLPYGYTF. The CDR3, as DNA: TGTGCCAGCAGTTCCAGGTTACCCTATGGCTACACCTTC.

The genes are TRBV12-5 and TRBJ1-1; a weak D match, TRBD1 (5 bases). Germline V gives CDR1 LGHNT, CDR2 FRNRAP. Trimming stripped 4 bases from V and 8 bases from J, with 11 bases between. This CDR3 spans 12 amino acids. The CDR3 region is CASGSGDREAFF. The CDR3 DNA sequence: TGTGCTAGTGGTTCGGGTGACAGAGAAGCTTTCTTT.

V is TRBV5-8 and J is TRBJ1-4, with 10 bases identical to TRBD1. This CDR3 region has 14 residues. Germline V lookup: CDR1 SGHTS, CDR2 YDEGEE. Trimming cost V 4 bases and J 7 bases; bases outside gene matches: 4. For the CDR3, the DNA is TGTGCCAGCAGCCGACGACAGGGGGCTGAAAAACTGTTTTTT. It encodes CASSRRQGAEKLFF.

The chain employs TRBV6-6 and TRBJ2-5, with a possible D match to TRBD1 (5 bases). V was pared by 5 bases and J by 1 base, with 11 bases between. CDR1 is MNHNY and CDR2 is SVGAGI in the germline V gene (reference sequence). This CDR3 is 14 amino acids long. In DNA, the CDR3 is TGTGCCAGCAGTCTCCGACAGACCCAAGAGACCCAGTACTTC. Its protein is CASSLRQTQETQYF.

The gene calls are TRBV7-3 and TRBJ2-3, with D perhaps given as TRBD1 or TRBD2 (5 bases each). The CDR3 totals 14 residues. The V and J ends lost 5 bases and 4 bases respectively, with 13 bases between them. CDR1 is SGHTA, CDR2 FQGTGA, per germline. CDR3 nucleotides: TGTGCCAGCAGCGGGACCGGACAAGCAGATACGCAGTATTTT. It specifies CASSGTGQADTQYF. The whole variable domain, filled in from reference TRBV7-3 and TRBJ2-3, reads GAGVSQTPSNKVTEKGKYVELRCDPISGHTALYWYRQSLGQGPEFLIYFQGTGAADDSGLPNDRFFAVRPEGSVSTLKIQRTERGDSAVYLCASSGTGQADTQYFGPGTRLTVL.

J is TRBJ2-7 and V is TRBV6-4; no definite D call. The germline gives CDR1 MRHNA, CDR2 SNTAGT. CDR3 length: 14 amino acids. V was clipped by 4 bases and J by 0 bases, with 10 bases between them. This CDR3 is CASSGVLPSYEQYF. The CDR3, as DNA: TGTGCCAGCAGTGGGGTACTTCCCTCCTACGAGCAGTACTTC.

This chain links TRBV4-1 with TRBJ2-2; a possible D gene is TRBD2 (6 bases). The CDR3 runs to 16 residues. Trimming stripped 3 bases from V and 6 bases from J, with 17 bases between. Germline V gene sequence: CDR1 MGHRA, CDR2 YSYEKL. The CDR3 is CASSHLGGFGAGELFF. In nucleotides, the CDR3 is TGCGCCAGCAGCCATCTTGGGGGGTTTGGAGCCGGGGAGCTGTTTTTT.

This chain uses TRBV18 with TRBJ1-5, with D maybe TRBD1 (5 bases). This CDR3 is built from 15 residues. V was cut by 6 bases and J by 8 bases, with 20 bases left in between. The V gene's germline CDR1 is KGHSH and CDR2 LQKENI. The DNA of the CDR3 is TGTGCCAGCTCCGGTCAGGGCCGGGGAACTGAGCCCCAGCATTTT. Translating gives CASSGQGRGTEPQHF.

The CDR3 here is CASSREAGNTIYF. The CDR3 DNA sequence: TGTGCCAGCAGCCGGGAGGCCGGAAACACCATATATTTT. The V call is TRBV6-4, the J call TRBJ1-3, with unresolved D. The CDR3 runs to 13 residues. Trimming took 6 bases from V and 4 from J, leaving 10 bases between them. The germline CDR1 and CDR2 sequences are MRHNA and SNTAGT.

The chain carries TRBV10-3 and TRBJ2-7; D may correspond to TRBD1 or TRBD2 (5 bases each). V shed 9 bases and J shed 0 bases, with 18 bases lying between them. From germline, CDR1 is ENHRY and CDR2 SYGVKD. CDR3 size: 15 residues. CDR3 region: CAIRDGQLSSYEQYF. Here the CDR3 DNA reads TGTGCCATACGGGACGGGCAGCTAAGCTCCTACGAGCAGTACTTC.

CDR3 region: CASSETSDRLFTDTQYF. CDR3 in DNA: TGTGCCAGCAGTGAGACTAGCGACCGTCTCTTCACAGATACGCAGTATTTT. V gene TRBV2 combines with J gene TRBJ2-3; 8 bases fit TRBD2. The germline gives CDR1 SNHLY, CDR2 FYNNEI. This CDR3 has 17 amino acids. Trimming took 3 bases from V and 2 from J; bases not matched to a gene: 10. Together with reference TRBV2 and TRBJ2-3, the CDR3 gives the full variable domain: EPEVTQTPSHQVTQMGQEVILRCVPISNHLYFYWYRQILGQKVEFLVSFYNNEISEKSEIFDDQFSVERPDGSNFTLKIRSTKLEDSAMYFCASSETSDRLFTDTQYFGPGTRLTVL.

The CDR3 nucleotides read TGTGCCAGCAGTTACGATGTGGGGGCTTCTGATTATGGCTACACCTTC. Protein: CASSYDVGASDYGYTF. The V call is TRBV6-5, the J call TRBJ1-2; perhaps TRBD1 as D (6 bases). This CDR3 has 16 amino acids. Per germline, CDR1 MNHEY and CDR2 SVGAGI. Deletions cut 2 bases from V and 5 bases from J, with 18 bases between.

V and J are TRBV5-5 and TRBJ1-5; 7 bases align to TRBD1. With 2 bases clipped from V and 2 bases from J, the junction kept 1 base outside the gene matches. The CDR3 totals 14 residues. Germline CDR1 SGHKS, CDR2 YYEKEE (reference sequence). The CDR3 reads CASSFGQGNQPQHF. The CDR3 DNA sequence: TGTGCCAGCAGCTTTGGACAGGGCAATCAGCCCCAGCATTTT.